The rows below give T cell receptor beta chains drawn from one sample of a study of blood T cell repertoires in COVID-19. TCRdb keeps only in-frame clones here, not all; method: immunoSEQ multiplex PCR. The sample carries around 160,000 clones, 90% to 95% recorded once. The sample taken for sequencing was peripheral blood. These receptors came from a woman in her fifties or sixties with COVID-19, enrolled during active disease. Both conserved end residues are part of each CDR3. D genes are given only for firm matches. Size is stated for part of the rows, as once, few or many counts, or as a class when the clone is expanded.

d_gene	j_gene	abundance	v_gene	CDR3aa	CDR3nt
-	TRBJ2-7	-	TRBV15	CATSREGVSPEQYF	TGTGCCACCAGCAGAGAAGGGGTGAGCCCCGAGCAGTACTTC
-	TRBJ1-1	-	TRBV2	CASSGRGMGTEAFF	TGTGCCAGCAGTGGGCGGGGGATGGGCACTGAAGCTTTCTTT
TRBD2	TRBJ2-1	-	TRBV7-9	CASSFPSPSGIYNEQFF	TGTGCCAGCAGCTTTCCTTCCCCTAGCGGGATATACAATGAGCAGTTCTTC
-	TRBJ2-7	-	TRBV7-9	CASSLGAGPYEQYF	TGTGCCAGCAGCTTAGGTGCAGGGCCCTACGAGCAGTACTTC
TRBD1	TRBJ1-3	-	TRBV6-5	CASSYLRTGSGNTIYF	TGTGCCAGCAGTTACCTCCGGACAGGCTCTGGAAACACCATATATTTT
-	TRBJ1-1	-	TRBV12-3/TRBV12-4	CASSSAQDTEAFF	TGTGCCAGCAGTTCGGCTCAGGACACTGAAGCTTTCTTT
-	TRBJ2-2	-	TRBV27	CASKQGNTGELFF	TGTGCCAGCAAACAGGGGAACACCGGGGAGCTGTTTTTT
-	TRBJ2-7	-	TRBV9	CASSVGGGNYEQYF	TGTGCCAGCAGCGTAGGGGGAGGAAACTACGAGCAGTACTTC
-	TRBJ1-6	-	TRBV4-3	CASSQDPTYRSLHF	TGCGCCAGCAGCCAAGATCCAACCTATCGATCCCTCCACTTT
-	TRBJ1-5	-	TRBV28	CASSLRGASNQPQHF	TGTGCCAGCAGTTTACGGGGGGCCAGCAATCAGCCCCAGCATTTT
-	TRBJ1-2	-	TRBV18	CASSPPGRGYTF	TGTGCCAGCTCCCCCCCGGGAAGGGGCTACACCTTC
-	TRBJ1-1	-	TRBV11-2	CASSLGIRGLNTEAFF	TGTGCCAGCAGCTTAGGTATACGAGGGTTGAACACTGAAGCTTTCTTT
-	TRBJ1-6	-	TRBV5-6	CASSLFGAGVVSPLHF	TGTGCCAGCAGCTTGTTCGGGGCAGGGGTCGTTTCACCCCTCCACTTT
-	TRBJ1-2	-	TRBV6-1	CASSEAARDYGYTF	TGTGCCAGCAGCGAAGCGGCCAGGGACTATGGCTACACCTTC
-	TRBJ1-4	-	TRBV29-1	CSILPGETNEKLFF	TGCAGCATACTTCCGGGGGAAACTAATGAAAAACTGTTTTTT
TRBD1	TRBJ2-3	-	TRBV18	CASSERQGTDTQYF	TGTGCCAGCTCGGAAAGACAGGGAACAGATACGCAGTATTTT
TRBD2	TRBJ2-1	-	TRBV4-2	CASSQGAGELYNEQFF	TGTGCCAGCAGCCAAGGAGCGGGGGAATTATACAATGAGCAGTTCTTC
-	TRBJ1-3	-	TRBV2	CASRESGNTIYF	TGTGCAAGCAGGGAGTCTGGAAACACCATATATTTT
TRBD1	TRBJ2-7	once	TRBV5-1	CASSLLGQARILYEQYF	TGCGCCAGCAGCTTGTTGGGACAGGCCCGGATCCTCTACGAGCAGTACTTC
-	TRBJ1-1	-	TRBV5-1	CASTTDWGDEAFF	TGCGCCAGCACGACAGATTGGGGGGATGAAGCTTTCTTT
TRBD2	TRBJ2-1	-	TRBV6-5	CASSRLAGGPVEQFF	TGTGCCAGCAGCCGACTAGCGGGGGGGCCGGTTGAGCAGTTCTTC
TRBD1	TRBJ1-3	-	TRBV9	CASSVSSGGSSGNTIYF	TGTGCCAGCAGCGTAAGTTCAGGGGGGAGCTCTGGAAACACCATATATTTT
-	TRBJ2-7	once	TRBV5-1	CASSSGGEQYF	TGCGCCAGCAGCTCCGGAGGCGAGCAGTACTTC
TRBD1	TRBJ2-7	-	TRBV19	CASSIVQGAGEQYF	TGTGCCAGTAGTATCGTCCAGGGGGCCGGCGAGCAGTACTTC
TRBD2	TRBJ2-3	-	TRBV19	CASSIGPGGIDTQYF	TGTGCCAGTAGTATAGGGCCGGGGGGGATAGATACGCAGTATTTT
-	TRBJ1-5	-	TRBV5-1	CASSLGQDSNQPQHF	TGCGCCAGCAGCTTGGGACAGGATAGCAATCAGCCCCAGCATTTT
TRBD2	TRBJ2-2	once	TRBV7-2	CASSLVAGLNTGELFF	TGTGCCAGCAGCTTAGTAGCGGGCTTGAACACCGGGGAGCTGTTTTTT
-	TRBJ1-2	-	TRBV3-1/TRBV3-2	CASRGSAGYTF	TGTGCCTCACGGGGGTCTGCTGGCTACACCTTC
TRBD1	TRBJ1-2	-	TRBV11-2	CASSLNRLVMDRLGYTF	TGTGCCAGCAGCTTAAATCGGTTGGTTATGGACAGGCTGGGCTACACCTTC
-	TRBJ1-2	-	TRBV18	CASSPSGVDYGYTF	TGTGCCAGCTCACCGAGCGGAGTAGACTATGGCTACACCTTC
-	TRBJ1-4	-	TRBV10-3	CAISERQVNEKLFF	TGTGCCATCAGTGAAAGACAGGTTAATGAAAAACTGTTTTTT
TRBD1	TRBJ2-3	-	TRBV6-2/TRBV6-3	CASSWRGGTGQDTQYF	TGTGCCAGCAGCTGGCGTGGTGGGACAGGACAGGATACGCAGTATTTT